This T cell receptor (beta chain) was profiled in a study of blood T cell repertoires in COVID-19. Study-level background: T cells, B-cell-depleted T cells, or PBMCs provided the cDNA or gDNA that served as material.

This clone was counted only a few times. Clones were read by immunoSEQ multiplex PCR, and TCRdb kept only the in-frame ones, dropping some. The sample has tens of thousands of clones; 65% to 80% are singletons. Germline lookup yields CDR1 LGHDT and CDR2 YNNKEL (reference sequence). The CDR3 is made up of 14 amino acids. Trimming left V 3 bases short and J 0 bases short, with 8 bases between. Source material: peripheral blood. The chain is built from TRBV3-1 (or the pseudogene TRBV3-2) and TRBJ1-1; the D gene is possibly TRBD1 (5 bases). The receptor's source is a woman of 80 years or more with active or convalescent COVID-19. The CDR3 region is CASSQGLMNTEAFF. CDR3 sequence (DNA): TGTGCCAGCAGCCAGGGACTCATGAACACTGAAGCTTTCTTT.